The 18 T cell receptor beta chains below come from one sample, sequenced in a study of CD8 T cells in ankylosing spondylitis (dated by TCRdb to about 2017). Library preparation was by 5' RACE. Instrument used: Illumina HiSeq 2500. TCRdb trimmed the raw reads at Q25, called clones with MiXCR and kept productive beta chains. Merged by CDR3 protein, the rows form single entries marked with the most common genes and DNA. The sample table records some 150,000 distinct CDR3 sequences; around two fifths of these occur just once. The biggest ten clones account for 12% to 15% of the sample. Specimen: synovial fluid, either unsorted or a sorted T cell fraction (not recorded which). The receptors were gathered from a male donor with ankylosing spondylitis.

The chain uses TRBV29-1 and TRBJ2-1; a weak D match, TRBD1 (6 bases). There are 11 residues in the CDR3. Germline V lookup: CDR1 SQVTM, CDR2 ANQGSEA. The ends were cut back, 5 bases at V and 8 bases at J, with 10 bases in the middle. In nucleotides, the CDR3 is TGCAGCGTTCAACAGGGAGATGAGCAGTTCTTC. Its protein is CSVQQGDEQFF.

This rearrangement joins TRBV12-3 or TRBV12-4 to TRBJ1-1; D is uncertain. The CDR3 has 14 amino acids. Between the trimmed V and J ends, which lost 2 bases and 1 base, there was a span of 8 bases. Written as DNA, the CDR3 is TGTGCCAGCAGTTTATGGCACAAGAACACTGAAGCTTTCTTT. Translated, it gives CASSLWHKNTEAFF.

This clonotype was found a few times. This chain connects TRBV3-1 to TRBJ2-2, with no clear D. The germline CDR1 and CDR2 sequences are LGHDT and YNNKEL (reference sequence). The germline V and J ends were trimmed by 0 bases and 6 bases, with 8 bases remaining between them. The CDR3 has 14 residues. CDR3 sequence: CASSQDWSAGELFF. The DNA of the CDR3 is TGTGCCAGCAGCCAAGACTGGTCTGCCGGGGAGCTGTTTTTT.

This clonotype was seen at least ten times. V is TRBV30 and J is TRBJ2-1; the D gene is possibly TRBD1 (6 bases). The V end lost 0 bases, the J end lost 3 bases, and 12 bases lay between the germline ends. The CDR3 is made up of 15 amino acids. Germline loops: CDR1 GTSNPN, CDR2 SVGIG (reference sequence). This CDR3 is CAWSVGGLRYNEQFF. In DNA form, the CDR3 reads TGTGCCTGGAGTGTTGGGGGCCTACGCTACAATGAGCAGTTCTTC.

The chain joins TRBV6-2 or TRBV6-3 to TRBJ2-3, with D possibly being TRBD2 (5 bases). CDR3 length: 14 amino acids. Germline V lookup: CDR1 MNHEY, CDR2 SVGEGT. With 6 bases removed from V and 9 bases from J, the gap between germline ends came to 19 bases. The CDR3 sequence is CASRPGLPRRTQYF. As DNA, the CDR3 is TGTGCCAGCAGACCCGGACTTCCCCGACGAACGCAGTATTTT.

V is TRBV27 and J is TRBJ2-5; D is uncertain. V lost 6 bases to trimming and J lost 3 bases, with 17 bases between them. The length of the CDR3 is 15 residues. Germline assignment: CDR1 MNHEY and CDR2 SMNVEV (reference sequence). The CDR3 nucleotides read TGTGCCAGCAGCAAGGGCAGGAGACTTAAAGAGACCCAGTACTTC. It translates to CASSKGRRLKETQYF.

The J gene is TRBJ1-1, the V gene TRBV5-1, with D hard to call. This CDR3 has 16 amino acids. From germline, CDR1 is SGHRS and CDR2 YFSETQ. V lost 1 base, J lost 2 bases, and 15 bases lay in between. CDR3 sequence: CASSLWYPPSNTEAFF. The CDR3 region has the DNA TGCGCCAGCAGCTTGTGGTACCCCCCATCAAACACTGAAGCTTTCTTT. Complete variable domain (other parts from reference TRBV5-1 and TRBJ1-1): KAGVTQTPRYLIKTRGQQVTLSCSPISGHRSVSWYQQTPGQGLQFLFEYFSETQRNKGNFPGRFSGRQFSNSRSEMNVSTLELGDSALYLCASSLWYPPSNTEAFFGQGTRLTVV.

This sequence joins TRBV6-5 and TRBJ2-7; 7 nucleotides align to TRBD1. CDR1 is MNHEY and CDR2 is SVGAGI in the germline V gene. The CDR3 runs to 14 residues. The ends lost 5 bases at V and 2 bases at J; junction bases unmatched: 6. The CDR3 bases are TGTGCCAGCAGTCACGGACAGGTCGCCTACGAGCAGTACTTC. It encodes CASSHGQVAYEQYF.

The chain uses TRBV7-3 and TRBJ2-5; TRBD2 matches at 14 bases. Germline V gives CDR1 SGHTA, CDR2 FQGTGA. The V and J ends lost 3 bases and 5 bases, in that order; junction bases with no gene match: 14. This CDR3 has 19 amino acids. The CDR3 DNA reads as TGTGCCAGCAGCTTGACCGGGACTAGCGGGAGTAGGCGCCGGGAGACCCAGTACTTC. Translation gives CASSLTGTSGSRRRETQYF.

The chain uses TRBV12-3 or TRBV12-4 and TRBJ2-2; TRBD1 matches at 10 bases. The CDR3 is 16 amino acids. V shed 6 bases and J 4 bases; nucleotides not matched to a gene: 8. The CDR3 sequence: CASSLDRGLGTGELFF. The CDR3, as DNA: TGTGCCAGCAGCCTCGACAGGGGGCTTGGCACCGGGGAGCTGTTTTTT.

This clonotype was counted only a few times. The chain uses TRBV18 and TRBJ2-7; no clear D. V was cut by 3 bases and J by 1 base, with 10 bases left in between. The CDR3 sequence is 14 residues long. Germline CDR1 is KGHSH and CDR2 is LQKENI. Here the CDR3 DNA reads TGTGCCAGCTCACCCCTGCTTTGGTCCTACGAGCAGTACTTC. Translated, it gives CASSPLLWSYEQYF. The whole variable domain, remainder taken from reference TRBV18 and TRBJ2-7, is NAGVMQNPRHLVRRRGQEARLRCSPMKGHSHVYWYRQLPEEGLKFMVYLQKENIIDESGMPKERFSAEFPKEGPSILRIQQVVRGDSAAYFCASSPLLWSYEQYFGPGTRLTVT.

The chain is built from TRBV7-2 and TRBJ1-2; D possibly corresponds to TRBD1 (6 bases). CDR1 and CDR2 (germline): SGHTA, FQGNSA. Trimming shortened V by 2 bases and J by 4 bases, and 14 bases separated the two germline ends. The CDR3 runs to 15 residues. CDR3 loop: CASSLRPRGAYGYTF. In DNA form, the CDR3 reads TGTGCCAGCAGCTTAAGACCCAGGGGAGCCTATGGCTACACCTTC. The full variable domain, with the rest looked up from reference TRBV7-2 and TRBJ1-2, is GAGVSQSPSNKVTEKGKDVELRCDPISGHTALYWYRQSLGQGLEFLIYFQGNSAPDKSGLPSDRFSAERTGGSVSTLTIQRTQQEDSAVYLCASSLRPRGAYGYTFGSGTRLTVV.

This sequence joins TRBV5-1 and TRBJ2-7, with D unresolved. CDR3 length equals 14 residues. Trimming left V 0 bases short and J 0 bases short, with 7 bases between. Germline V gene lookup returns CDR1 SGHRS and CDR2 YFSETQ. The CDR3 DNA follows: TGCGCCAGCAGCTTGGTTTGGCTCTCCTACGAGCAGTACTTC. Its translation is CASSLVWLSYEQYF.

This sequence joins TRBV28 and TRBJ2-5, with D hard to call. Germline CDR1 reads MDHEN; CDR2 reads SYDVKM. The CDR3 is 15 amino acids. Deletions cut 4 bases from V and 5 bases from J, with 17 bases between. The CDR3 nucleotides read TGTGCCAGCAGTTCCCGGTTTTGGGTTGTCGAGACCCAGTACTTC. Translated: CASSSRFWVVETQYF.

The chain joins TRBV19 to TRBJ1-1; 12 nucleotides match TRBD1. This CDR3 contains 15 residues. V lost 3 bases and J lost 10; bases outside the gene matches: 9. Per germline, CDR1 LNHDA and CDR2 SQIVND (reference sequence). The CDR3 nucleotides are TGTGCCAGTAGTATCACCGGGACAGGGGGCCGACGAGCTTTCTTT. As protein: CASSITGTGGRRAFF.

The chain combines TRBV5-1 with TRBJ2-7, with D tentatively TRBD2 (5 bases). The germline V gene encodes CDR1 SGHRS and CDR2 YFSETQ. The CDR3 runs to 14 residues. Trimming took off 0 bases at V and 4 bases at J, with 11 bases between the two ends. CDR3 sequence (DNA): TGCGCCAGCAGCTTGGCGGGGTTGTATTACGAGCAGTACTTC. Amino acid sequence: CASSLAGLYYEQYF.

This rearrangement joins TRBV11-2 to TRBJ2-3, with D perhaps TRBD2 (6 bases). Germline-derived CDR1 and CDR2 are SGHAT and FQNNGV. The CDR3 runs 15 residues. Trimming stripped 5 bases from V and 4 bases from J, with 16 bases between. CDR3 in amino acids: CASSPGVAAPDTQYF. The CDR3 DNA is TGTGCCAGCAGCCCCGGGGTAGCGGCGCCAGATACGCAGTATTTT.

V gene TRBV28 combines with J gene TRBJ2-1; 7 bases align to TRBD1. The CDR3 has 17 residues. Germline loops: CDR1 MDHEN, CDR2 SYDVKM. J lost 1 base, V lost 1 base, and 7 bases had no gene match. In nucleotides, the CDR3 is TGTGCCAGCAGTTTATTAGCGACAGGGTTTTCCTACAATGAGCAGTTCTTC. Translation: CASSLLATGFSYNEQFF.